This entry is about one T cell receptor (beta chain). Its target is unknown. Germline CDR1 SGHVS, CDR2 FQNEAQ. The ends were cut back, 2 bases at V and 0 bases at J, with 10 bases in the middle. CDR3 size: 15 residues. TCRdb's copy holds only in-frame clones and misses some; the assay was immunoSEQ multiplex PCR. The data contain 200,000 or so clones, about 90% of them singletons. The sample belongs to a study of T cell responses to AZD1222 COVID-19 vaccine. Study-wide findings and caveats: Distributed over spike, vaccine-associated CD4 TCRs predominated at 160-218 and 743-854. Repertoire sampling happened only post peak T cell response. Reports indicate that nearly half of spike-specific TCRs are directed at unmutated variant regions.

V is TRBV7-8 and J is TRBJ1-2; TRBD1 is a possible D gene (5 bases). This sample comprised peripheral blood, obtained on day 0 of MenACWY control vaccination. This receptor was taken from an adult in good health. CDR3 nucleotide sequence: TGTGCCAGCAGCTTAAGGGGAAGAGCTAACTATGGCTACACCTTC. This codes for CASSLRGRANYGYTF. Together with reference TRBV7-8 and TRBJ1-2, the CDR3 gives the full variable domain: GAGVSQSPRYKVAKRGQDVALRCDPISGHVSLFWYQQALGQGPEFLTYFQNEAQLDKSGLPSDRFFAERPEGSVSTLKIQRTQQEDSAVYLCASSLRGRANYGYTFGSGTRLTVV.